This TCR beta chain is drawn from a study of blood T cell repertoires in COVID-19. Study context: The origin of the acute and convalescent COVID-19 samples was the United States, Italy and Spain. Sources were T cells, B-cell-depleted T cells, or PBMCs; the material itself was cDNA or gDNA.

The authors' processing: Scientists estimated how many nucleated cells there were by amplifying reference gene primers. Method: immunoSEQ multiplex PCR; TCRdb's copy keeps in-frame clones and lacks some. The V and J calls and clone size come from that table; D and trimming were worked out from the DNA. The profile covers about 290,000 clones, with roughly 90% appearing a single time and 0.94% taken by the ten largest. The TCR originated in a woman aged 35 to 49 who had recovered from COVID-19. What was sequenced was peripheral blood.

CDR3 sequence (DNA): TGCAGTGCTAGTGGAGTTTATGAGCAGTTCTTC. It is translated as CSASGVYEQFF. V usage is TRBV20-1 and J usage is TRBJ2-1; no reliable D call. Germline assignment: CDR1 DFQATT and CDR2 SNEGSKA (reference sequence). The CDR3 has 11 residues. Trimming pared 3 bases from V and 8 bases from J, leaving 8 bases between.